This T cell receptor beta chain was sequenced for a study of Ad26.COV2.S vaccination and SARS-CoV-2 variants. Regarding treatment: roughly 19 received Ad26.COV2.S at low or high dose, single or two shots; several received placebo; per-sample allocation not given. Specimens were obtained on day 63 following the first vaccine or placebo injection. The donor's status was that of an adult aged 18-55 years in Boston. After removal of 3 bases from V and 4 bases from J, the junction contained 6 bases not matched to a gene. CDR1 and CDR2 from the germline V gene are SGHRS and YFSETQ. The CDR3 has 15 residues. As concerns this clone: The antigen remains unidentified.

Here immunoSEQ multiplex PCR was the method, and the copy in TCRdb shows in-frame clones only, minus some. Of around 450,000 clones in the sample, 70% to 90% were seen once. General study results and limits: Considerable breadth of spike-specific CD8+ and CD4+ T cell responses has reportedly been documented following vaccination.

The J gene is TRBJ1-2, the V gene TRBV5-1; TRBD1 matches 10 bases. The sequencing here drew on peripheral blood, taken in a trial of Ad26.COV2.S vaccine versus placebo. This receptor was taken from a person aged 18-65 years who received the Ad26.COV2.S COVID-19 vaccine or a placebo. Written as DNA, the CDR3 is TGCGCCAGCAGCTCACTACGGGACAGGGGCTATGGCTACACCTTC. It encodes CASSSLRDRGYGYTF.